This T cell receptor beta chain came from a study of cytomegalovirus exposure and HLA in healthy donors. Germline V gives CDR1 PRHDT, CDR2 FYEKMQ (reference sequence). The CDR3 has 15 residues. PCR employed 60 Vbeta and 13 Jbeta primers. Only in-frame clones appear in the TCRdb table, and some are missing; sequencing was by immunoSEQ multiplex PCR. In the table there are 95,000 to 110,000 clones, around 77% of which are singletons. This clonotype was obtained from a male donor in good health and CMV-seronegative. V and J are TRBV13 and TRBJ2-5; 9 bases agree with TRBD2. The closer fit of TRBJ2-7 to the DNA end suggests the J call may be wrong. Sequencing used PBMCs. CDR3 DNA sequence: TGTGCCAGCAGCTTAAGGACTAGCGAGACCTACGAGCAGTACTTC. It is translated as CASSLRTSETYEQYF.